These 19 T cell receptor beta chains share one sample of origin, sequenced in a study of shared clonotypes between healthy human individuals. TCRdb keeps only in-frame clones here, not all; method: immunoSEQ multiplex PCR. The sample includes some 2,500,000 clones, 85% to 95% of them seen just once. What was sequenced was naive CD4+ T cells from PBMCs. The sample's subset: CD45RA+ positively selected. These receptors all stem from a man younger than 35 in good health. Some clones in this sample may be carry-over from other donors' samples.

The rearrangement uses TRBV6-1 and TRBJ1-2; D is unclear. CDR3 length equals 15 residues. The V end lost 0 bases, the J end lost 3 bases, and 11 bases lay between the germline ends. CDR1 and CDR2 (germline): MNHNS, SASEGT. CDR3 loop: CASSEALWLDYGYTF. The CDR3 bases are TGTGCCAGCAGTGAAGCGCTCTGGCTGGACTATGGCTACACCTTC.

The chain carries TRBV6-1 and TRBJ1-2; D is undetermined. From germline, CDR1 is MNHNS and CDR2 SASEGT. This CDR3 region has 13 residues. V shed 6 bases and J shed 4 bases, with 12 bases lying between them. CDR3 sequence: CASRSTSSYGYTF. CDR3 bases: TGTGCCAGCAGATCCACCTCATCCTATGGCTACACCTTC.

The rearrangement links TRBV7-2 to TRBJ2-4; 9 bases align to TRBD1. The V gene's germline CDR1 is SGHTA and CDR2 FQGNSA. J lost 4 bases, V lost 5 bases, and 9 bases had no gene match. The CDR3 extends over 16 amino acids. The CDR3 nucleotides read TGTGCCAGCAGCCCCCGACGGGACAGGGCAAAAAACATTCAGTACTTC. As protein: CASSPRRDRAKNIQYF.

This clone has only one observation. This rearrangement joins TRBV11-2 to TRBJ1-1; weak D call: TRBD1 (6 bases). This CDR3 is built from 13 residues. CDR1 and CDR2 from the germline V gene are SGHAT and FQNNGV. V was pared by 5 bases and J by 3 bases, with 10 bases between. The CDR3 coding sequence is TGTGCCAGCAGCCAGGGGAGGTACACTGAAGCTTTCTTT. This encodes CASSQGRYTEAFF.

V usage is TRBV2 and J usage is TRBJ2-3; D is possibly TRBD1 (6 bases). Per the germline V gene, CDR1 is SNHLY and CDR2 is FYNNEI. V was cut by 2 bases and J by 6 bases, with 15 bases left in between. This CDR3 comprises 15 residues. This chain's CDR3 is CASSERPGAGDTQYF. As DNA, the CDR3 is TGTGCCAGCAGTGAAAGGCCAGGGGCTGGCGATACGCAGTATTTT.

The chain combines TRBV28 with TRBJ2-7, with 8 bases matching TRBD2. J lost 7 bases, V lost 8 bases, and 10 bases had no gene match. Germline V lookup: CDR1 MDHEN, CDR2 SYDVKM. CDR3 length: 13 amino acids. CDR3 DNA: TGTGCCAGCGCACCTAGCGGGTCTGTGGAGCAGTACTTC. Translated, it gives CASAPSGSVEQYF.

Only one count was recorded for this clone. The chain has TRBV5-4 and TRBJ1-2, with D possibly being TRBD1 (6 bases). Trimming took off 6 bases at V and 8 bases at J, with 17 bases between the two ends. CDR1 is SGHNT and CDR2 is YYREEE in the germline V gene (reference sequence). This CDR3 contains 13 residues. The CDR3 nucleotides read TGTGCCAGCACCGATGGACAGAGGGGCGGCTACACCTTC. Translating it yields CASTDGQRGGYTF.

The chain links TRBV27 to TRBJ2-2; D may be TRBD1 (6 bases). V was pared by 3 bases and J by 6 bases, with 20 bases between. In germline, CDR1 is MNHEY, CDR2 SMNVEV (reference sequence). The CDR3 is made up of 17 amino acids. The CDR3 nucleotides read TGTGCCAGCAGTTTCATCGGCGTGCCAGGGGACCCCGGGGAGCTGTTTTTT. It yields the protein CASSFIGVPGDPGELFF.

This clone was seen a handful of times. This CDR3 reads CSGGQSYGYTF. The CDR3, as DNA: TGCAGCGGCGGACAGAGCTATGGCTACACCTTC. The V and J genes are TRBV29-1 and TRBJ1-2, with D possibly matching TRBD1 (6 bases). V dropped 7 bases and J dropped 4 bases, with 10 bases sitting between them. Germline CDR1 reads SQVTM; CDR2 reads ANQGSEA. CDR3 length: 11 residues.

The chain's CDR3 is CASSRDTGELFF. As DNA, the CDR3 is TGTGCCAGCAGCCGGGACACCGGGGAGCTGTTTTTT. V gene TRBV28 combines with J gene TRBJ2-2; D not resolved. V was clipped by 6 bases and J by 3 bases, with 5 bases between them. CDR1 is MDHEN and CDR2 is SYDVKM in the germline V gene. CDR3 length: 12 amino acids. The full variable domain, completed using reference TRBV28 and TRBJ2-2, is DVKVTQSSRYLVKRTGEKVFLECVQDMDHENMFWYRQDPGLGLRLIYFSYDVKMKEKGDIPEGYSVSREKKERFSLILESASTNQTSMYLCASSRDTGELFFGEGSRLTVL.

This chain joins TRBV12-5 and TRBJ2-7; D is uncertain. The CDR3 is made up of 13 amino acids. The germline V gene has CDR1 LGHNT and CDR2 FRNRAP. V shed 7 bases and J shed 3 bases, with 13 bases lying between them. For the CDR3, the DNA is TGTGCTAGTGCTCAAACAGATTTCTACGAGCAGTACTTC. Translated, it gives CASAQTDFYEQYF.

The chain joins TRBV7-6 to TRBJ2-3; D is unclear. The CDR3 spans 13 residues. Per the germline V gene, CDR1 is SGHVS and CDR2 is FNYEAQ. V lost 0 bases and J 3 bases, leaving 4 bases between the germline ends. The CDR3 DNA reads TGTGCCAGCAGCTTAGCGCAGACAGATACGCAGTATTTT. Its translation is CASSLAQTDTQYF.

The V call is TRBV7-9, the J call TRBJ2-7, with 8 bases aligning to TRBD1. Germline V gives CDR1 SEHNR, CDR2 FQNEAQ (reference sequence). The CDR3 has 13 residues. The J segment lost 6 bases and the V segment lost 6 bases, leaving 7 bases of the junction unmatched. DNA for the CDR3: TGTGCCAGCAGTGGACAGGGAGGCTCCGAGCAGTACTTC. Amino acids: CASSGQGGSEQYF.

The chain has TRBV21-1 and TRBJ2-7; TRBD2, the table's D call, lacks a check against the DNA. TRBV21-1 is a pseudogene. The CDR3 is 14 amino acids. The CDR3 sequence is CASSPTSGSDEQYF. The CDR3, as DNA: TGTGCCAGCAGCCCGACTAGCGGGAGCGACGAGCAGTACTTC.

This chain connects TRBV6-6 to TRBJ1-1; 10 nucleotides align to TRBD1. Trimming at V came to 5 bases and at J to 3 bases, leaving 0 bases not matched to a gene. Germline CDR1 reads MNHNY; CDR2 reads SVGAGI (reference sequence). The CDR3 has 13 amino acids. The chain's CDR3 is CASSDRGHTEAFF. CDR3 coding DNA: TGTGCCAGCAGTGACAGGGGGCACACTGAAGCTTTCTTT.

With regard to this clone: At one end the junction does not follow the germline gene, possibly because of a read error. The chain carries TRBV28 and TRBJ2-7; D is unresolved. Germline V gene data show CDR1 as MDHEN and CDR2 as SYDVKM. This CDR3 is 15 amino acids long. CDR3 sequence reads: CAGSRDPRLSYEQYF. CDR3 nucleotides: TGTGCCGGCAGTCGCGACCCCCGCCTCTCCTACGAGCAGTACTTC.

J is TRBJ1-1 and V is TRBV7-2; the D is unclear. This CDR3 is 15 amino acids long. The V end lost 3 bases, the J end lost 3 bases, and 14 bases lay between the germline ends. Germline V CDR1 and CDR2: SGHTA, FQGNSA. CDR3 residues: CASSLSLLGYTEAFF. In DNA form, the CDR3 reads TGTGCCAGCAGCTTGTCCCTACTTGGCTACACTGAAGCTTTCTTT.

The rearrangement uses TRBV6-1 and TRBJ2-7; 14 nucleotides align to TRBD2. CDR3 length: 15 amino acids. After removal of 5 bases from V and 4 bases from J, the junction contained 4 bases not matched to a gene. The germline CDR1 and CDR2 sequences are MNHNS and SASEGT. CDR3 loop: CASSRGLAGAYEQYF. DNA of the CDR3: TGTGCCAGCAGTCGGGGACTAGCGGGAGCTTACGAGCAGTACTTC.

The rearrangement links TRBV9 to TRBJ2-2; tentative D call: TRBD2 (6 bases). CDR3 length: 16 residues. Trimming left V 4 bases short and J 3 bases short, with 16 bases between. Germline V lookup: CDR1 SGDLS, CDR2 YYNGEE. The CDR3 DNA is TGTGCCAGCAGCTCGCAATCCGGGACTTACACCGGGGAGCTGTTTTTT. Protein product: CASSSQSGTYTGELFF. Using reference TRBV9 and TRBJ2-2 for the parts outside the CDR3, the full variable domain is DSGVTQTPKHLITATGQRVTLRCSPRSGDLSVYWYQQSLDQGLQFLIQYYNGEERAKGNILERFSAQQFPDLHSELNLSSLELGDSALYFCASSSQSGTYTGELFFGEGSRLTVL.